This T cell receptor beta chain appears in the sequencing data of a study of T cell repertoires in cytomegalovirus infection. Findings and caveats of the study: HLA-C-restricted TCR beta clonotypes specific for CMV led the ex vivo response. Carriage of CMV together with the relevant HLA was identifiable through cumulative public TCR beta family frequency.

This clonotype was seen a few times. Its antigen remains unidentified. TCRdb used MiXCR to reprocess the reads, holding one entry per CDR3 protein. Of over 450,000 distinct CDR3 sequences listed, around 11% are singletons. The CDR3 is 13 residues long. Germline V gene sequence: CDR1 LGHDT, CDR2 YNNKEL (reference sequence). J was trimmed by 8 bases and V by 4 bases; bases with no gene match: 7. The sample comprised PBMCs. The chain couples TRBV3-1 to TRBJ1-2; 7 bases align to TRBD1. The sequence derives from a human donor in good health (CMV status not recorded). Some clones in this sample may be carry-over from other donors' samples. The CDR3 protein is CASSPPRGSGYTF. For the CDR3, the DNA is TGTGCCAGCAGCCCCCCCAGGGGGAGCGGCTACACCTTC.